Listed here are 6 T cell receptor beta chains from one sample, sequenced in a study of post-analysis software for immune sequencing data. General study results and limits: TRBV segments more frequent in patients than in controls numbered five and included TRBV5-6, TRBV5-1 and TRBV20-1.

No antigen has been assigned to these receptors. TCR beta libraries were prepared from cDNA with unique molecular identifiers. TCRdb reprocessed the PCR reads with MiXCR, giving one entry per CDR3 protein. Of hundreds of thousands of distinct CDR3 sequences listed, about 32% were seen once; the top ten hold roughly 0.53%. Sequencing was carried out using blood. These receptors came from a girl between 5 and 17 years old with multiple sclerosis.

This clonotype has more than one count but fewer than ten. The chain couples TRBV29-1 to TRBJ2-7; D gene unclear. Deletions cut 6 bases from V and 0 bases from J, with 9 bases between. From germline, CDR1 is SQVTM and CDR2 ANQGSEA. The length of the CDR3 is 12 residues. CDR3 in amino acids: CSVALSSYEQYF. DNA for the CDR3: TGCAGCGTCGCCCTCTCCTCCTACGAGCAGTACTTC.

Points on this clonotype: One end of the junction does not line up with germline, which may come from a read error. V gene TRBV6-1 combines with J gene TRBJ2-6, with D possibly being TRBD1 (5 bases). The germline V gene encodes CDR1 MNHNS and CDR2 SASEGT. This CDR3 comprises 13 residues. CDR3 DNA: TGTGCCAGCAGGGGGTCTGGGGCCAACGTCCCGACTTTC. Its translation is CASRGSGANVPTF.

The chain employs TRBV5-1 and TRBJ2-7, with 7 bases identical to TRBD2. The V segment lost 0 bases and the J segment 2 bases; nucleotides outside the gene matches: 14. Germline CDR1 is SGHRS and CDR2 is YFSETQ. CDR3 length: 18 residues. The chain's CDR3 is CASSLVGVGGGETYEQYF. The DNA for the CDR3 is TGCGCCAGCAGCTTGGTCGGAGTTGGCGGGGGTGAAACCTACGAGCAGTACTTC.

The genes are TRBV10-3 and TRBJ1-1; TRBD1 agrees at 8 bases. CDR1 is ENHRY and CDR2 is SYGVKD in the germline V gene. The CDR3 extends over 14 amino acids. Germline trimming cut 6 bases from V and 5 bases from J; bases unmatched to any gene: 8. This CDR3 reads CAISRQGRGTEAFF. DNA for the CDR3: TGTGCCATCAGCCGACAGGGGCGAGGTACTGAAGCTTTCTTT.

This clonotype came up many times. This chain uses TRBV7-2 with TRBJ2-7, with 7 bases lining up with TRBD2. The CDR3 sequence is 13 residues long. The germline V gene encodes CDR1 SGHTA and CDR2 FQGNSA. The V segment lost 5 bases and the J segment 3 bases; nucleotides outside the gene matches: 4. The CDR3 reads CASSNLADYEQYF. The CDR3 DNA sequence: TGTGCCAGCAGCAACCTAGCGGACTACGAGCAGTACTTC.

The rearrangement joins TRBV11-2 to TRBJ2-1; perhaps D is TRBD1 or TRBD2 (5 bases each). Between the trimmed V and J ends, which lost 7 bases and 5 bases, there was a span of 21 bases. Germline CDR1 SGHAT, CDR2 FQNNGV. The CDR3 runs to 16 residues. CDR3 loop: CASTPQVRGADNEQFF. The DNA of the CDR3 is TGTGCCAGCACCCCTCAGGTTCGGGGCGCCGACAATGAGCAGTTCTTC.